The 18 T cell receptor beta chains below come from one sample, sequenced in a study of blood T cell repertoires in COVID-19 (dated by TCRdb to between 2020 and 2021). The library was made by the immunoSEQ multiplex PCR assay. In its TCRdb copy, this immuneACCESS table keeps in-frame sequences only and misses some clones. Where compared with another copy, unresolved V genes explain less than half of these, and the others have no known cause. The sample includes fewer than 200,000 clones, with approximately 80% observed a single time. About 5% of the sample goes to the ten largest clones. Sequencing input: PBMCs or T cells enriched from blood (not recorded which). These receptors originate from a woman between 55 and 75 years old with acute COVID-19.

The chain combines TRBV7-2 with TRBJ1-6; 8 nucleotides align to TRBD1. V lost 1 base, J lost 10 bases, and 6 bases stayed unmatched. The CDR3 spans 15 residues. Germline V gene data show CDR1 as SGHTA and CDR2 as FQGNSA. In nucleotides, the CDR3 is TGTGCCAGCAGCTTAGAGACTTACAGGGGGTCACCCCTCCACTTT. This encodes CASSLETYRGSPLHF.

The chain employs TRBV6-5 and TRBJ1-1, with a tentative D call TRBD1 (6 bases). This CDR3 has 14 residues. Germline V gene data show CDR1 as MNHEY and CDR2 as SVGAGI. Trimming left V 4 bases short and J 1 base short, with 10 bases between. The CDR3 is CASSFRGANTEAFF. CDR3 bases: TGTGCCAGCAGTTTCAGGGGCGCGAACACTGAAGCTTTCTTT.

The chain has TRBV11-2 and TRBJ2-7; maybe TRBD1 (5 bases). The CDR3 totals 16 residues. CDR1 is SGHAT and CDR2 is FQNNGV in the germline V gene. The V end was cut by 2 bases, the J end by 3 bases, with 17 bases between. The CDR3 loop reads CASSLKAEQVHYEQYF. The CDR3 nucleotides are TGTGCCAGCAGCTTAAAGGCGGAACAGGTCCACTACGAGCAGTACTTC. Supplemented by reference TRBV11-2 and TRBJ2-7, the full variable domain reads EAGVAQSPRYKIIEKRQSVAFWCNPISGHATLYWYQQILGQGPKLLIQFQNNGVVDDSQLPKDRFSAERLKGVDSTLKIQPAKLEDSAVYLCASSLKAEQVHYEQYFGPGTRLTVT.

The chain combines TRBV10-3 with TRBJ1-1, with 7 bases lining up with TRBD1. V lost 6 bases and J lost 6; bases outside the gene matches: 10. From germline, CDR1 is ENHRY and CDR2 SYGVKD. This CDR3 has 14 residues. The CDR3 sequence is CAIRAGTAEAEAFF. In nucleotides, the CDR3 is TGTGCCATCAGAGCCGGGACAGCTGAGGCTGAAGCTTTCTTT.

V gene TRBV6-4 combines with J gene TRBJ2-2; TRBD2 matches at 9 bases. This CDR3 region has 14 residues. V dropped 10 bases and J dropped 6; count of bases not matched to a gene: 9. Germline V gene sequence: CDR1 MRHNA, CDR2 SNTAGT. The CDR3 is CATKPGLASGELFF. In DNA form, the CDR3 reads TGTGCCACTAAACCGGGACTAGCATCCGGGGAGCTGTTTTTT.

This rearrangement joins TRBV4-2 to TRBJ2-3, with TRBD2 matching 7 bases. The J segment lost 6 bases and the V segment lost 2 bases, leaving 29 bases of the junction unmatched. The germline CDR1 and CDR2 sequences are LGHNA and YNFKEQ. The CDR3 extends over 22 amino acids. Here the CDR3 DNA reads TGTGCCAGCAGCCAACTGAAGGGTGGTGGTAGGCTAGCGGCTACTTGGGCGGATACGCAGTATTTT. It is translated as CASSQLKGGGRLAATWADTQYF.

The chain combines TRBV7-9 with TRBJ2-7, with a tentative D call TRBD2 (6 bases). The V and J ends lost 5 bases and 6 bases respectively, with 20 bases between them. This CDR3 comprises 15 residues. Germline V gene sequence: CDR1 SEHNR, CDR2 FQNEAQ (reference sequence). The CDR3 is CASSQERGAGGEQYV. The CDR3 DNA sequence: TGTGCCAGCAGCCAGGAGCGCGGGGCGGGTGGCGAGCAGTACGTC.

The rearrangement links TRBV30 to TRBJ2-3; 14 nucleotides match TRBD2. The ends lost 6 bases at V and 1 base at J; junction bases unmatched: 3. CDR3 size: 15 residues. Germline V gene data show CDR1 as GTSNPN and CDR2 as SVGIG (reference sequence). The CDR3 reads CACTGLAGGTDTQYF. DNA of the CDR3: TGTGCCTGCACGGGACTAGCGGGAGGCACAGATACGCAGTATTTT.

The rearrangement links TRBV5-5 to TRBJ2-2; possible D gene TRBD1, 5 bases. CDR3 length: 15 residues. CDR1 and CDR2 from the germline V gene are SGHKS and YYEKEE (reference sequence). V lost 4 bases and J lost 1, with 11 bases in between. The CDR3 nucleotides are TGTGCCAGCAGCGCGCGGACACAGAACACCGGGGAGCTGTTTTTT. This translates into CASSARTQNTGELFF. The complete variable domain, with remaining parts taken from reference TRBV5-5 and TRBJ2-2, reads DAGVTQSPTHLIKTRGQQVTLRCSPISGHKSVSWYQQVLGQGPQFIFQYYEKEERGRGNFPDRFSARQFPNYSSELNVNALLLGDSALYLCASSARTQNTGELFFGEGSRLTVL.

The rearrangement uses TRBV6-5 and TRBJ2-5, with D unclear. The V gene lost 8 bases and the J gene lost 5 bases, with 12 bases spanning the gap. The CDR3 runs to 12 residues. Germline lookup yields CDR1 MNHEY and CDR2 SVGAGI. CDR3 nucleotides: TGTGCCAGCCGGAAGGTCGGGGAGACCCAGTACTTC. Its translation is CASRKVGETQYF.

This clone appeared once. The chain employs TRBV5-1 and TRBJ2-3, with TRBD1 as a possible D gene (5 bases). The length of the CDR3 is 16 residues. The ends were cut back, 0 bases at V and 1 base at J, with 12 bases in the middle. CDR1 is SGHRS, CDR2 YFSETQ, per germline. CDR3 in amino acids: CASSLELGQGTDTQYF. In DNA form, the CDR3 reads TGCGCCAGCAGCTTGGAATTGGGGCAGGGCACAGATACGCAGTATTTT.

This chain joins TRBV7-9 and TRBJ2-1; D gene unclear. The CDR3 contains 12 residues. Germline CDR1 reads SEHNR; CDR2 reads FQNEAQ (reference sequence). V was clipped by 2 bases and J by 9 bases, with 8 bases between them. Here the CDR3 reads CASSLPGSEQFF. CDR3 bases: TGTGCCAGCAGCTTACCAGGATCTGAGCAGTTCTTC.

The rearrangement uses TRBV4-1 and TRBJ2-2; 9 bases map to TRBD2. V lost 3 bases to trimming and J lost 3 bases; unmatched junction nucleotides: 5. This CDR3 comprises 16 residues. Germline-derived CDR1 and CDR2 are MGHRA and YSYEKL. The CDR3 DNA reads as TGCGCCAGCAGCCACGGGGCTAGCGGGGACACCGGGGAGCTGTTTTTT. Its translation: CASSHGASGDTGELFF.

The chain recombines TRBV21-1 with TRBJ1-5; no DNA check was done on the table's D call, TRBD1. TRBV21-1 counts as a pseudogene. The CDR3 spans 18 residues. In DNA form, the CDR3 reads TGTGCCAGCAGCAAAGTCGGCCGAGGACAGGGAGGAGGTCAGCCCCAGCATTTT. Residues: CASSKVGRGQGGGQPQHF.

This clone was seen at least ten times. The chain is built from TRBV7-9 and TRBJ1-4; D gene unclear. Trimming took off 3 bases at V and 7 bases at J, with 12 bases between the two ends. Germline V lookup: CDR1 SEHNR, CDR2 FQNEAQ (reference sequence). The CDR3 consists of 14 residues. The CDR3 loop reads CASSFKDAGEKLFF. CDR3 DNA sequence: TGTGCCAGCAGCTTTAAGGACGCGGGTGAAAAACTGTTTTTT. The full variable domain, completed using reference TRBV7-9 and TRBJ1-4, is DTGVSQNPRHKITKRGQNVTFRCDPISEHNRLYWYRQTLGQGPEFLTYFQNEAQLEKSRLLSDRFSAERPKGSFSTLEIQRTEQGDSAMYLCASSFKDAGEKLFFGSGTQLSVL.

This chain links TRBV4-2 with TRBJ1-6; 10 bases agree with TRBD1. Germline V gene data show CDR1 as LGHNA and CDR2 as YNFKEQ. The junction had 11 bases not matched to a gene; V was cut back by 4 bases and J by 8 bases. The CDR3 has 17 residues. CDR3 in amino acids: CASSRSGDRGYDSPLHF. CDR3 sequence (DNA): TGTGCCAGCAGCCGATCCGGGGACAGGGGATATGATTCACCCCTCCACTTT.

This clone was recorded a few times. The chain combines TRBV5-8 with TRBJ2-7; 13 nucleotides agree with TRBD2. V was pared by 4 bases and J by 2 bases, with 6 bases of the junction left unmatched. The CDR3 is made up of 16 amino acids. Germline CDR1 reads SGHTS; CDR2 reads YDEGEE. CDR3 protein: CASSLGTSGAAYEQYV. CDR3 nucleotide sequence: TGTGCCAGCAGCCTTGGGACTAGCGGGGCGGCCTACGAGCAGTACGTC.

This chain links TRBV5-1 with TRBJ1-1, with D possibly being TRBD1 (6 bases). Germline loops: CDR1 SGHRS, CDR2 YFSETQ. Trimming took 0 bases from V and 1 from J, leaving 16 bases between them. This CDR3 spans 17 amino acids. The CDR3 DNA reads as TGCGCCAGCAGCTTGGGGCTGGGGGCCTTGGCGAACACTGAAGCTTTCTTT. As protein: CASSLGLGALANTEAFF.